This TCR beta chain was observed in a study of shared clonotypes between healthy human individuals. There are 14 residues in the CDR3. CDR1 and CDR2 from the germline V gene are MDHEN and SYDVKM. V was cut by 8 bases and J by 4 bases, with 15 bases left in between. TCRdb's table, derived via immunoSEQ multiplex PCR, lists solely in-frame clones and lacks some. The table has about 490,000 clones, around three quarters seen once. The chain recombines TRBV28 with TRBJ2-1, with D possibly being TRBD1 or TRBD2 (6 bases each). The sequencing sample was made of PBMCs. The source of this sequence is a woman between 35 and 50 years old in good health. Some clones in this sample may be carry-over from other donors' samples. The CDR3 sequence is CASGTDRRYNEQFF. The CDR3 DNA reads as TGTGCCAGCGGGACTGACAGGCGGTACAATGAGCAGTTCTTC.